This TCR beta chain was obtained from a study of T cells in Graves' hyperthyroidism and ophthalmopathy. Researchers took RNA transcripts and amplified the TCR beta CDR3 regions from them. The primer set for the first-round RT-PCR of the TCR CDR3 was HTBI. In TCRdb, the multiplex PCR reads were re-called with MiXCR into one record per CDR3 protein. The sample includes hundreds of thousands of distinct CDR3 sequences, 14% of them seen just once. Patients counted as stable if ophthalmopathy did not develop within 18 months. Cells are PBMCs isolated from roughly 10 ml of fresh blood. This clonotype has only a few counts. Its specificity is not known. This CDR3 comprises 14 residues. Germline CDR1 reads LGHDT; CDR2 reads YNNKEL (reference sequence). Trimming cost V 5 bases and J 5 bases; bases outside gene matches: 7. General study points: Most thyroid clonotypes expanded above 0.001 were also detected in blood.

The clonotype was recovered from a woman younger than 30 with Graves' hyperthyroidism. The sample taken for sequencing was blood. The chain couples TRBV3-1 to TRBJ2-7, with 9 nucleotides matching TRBD2. This CDR3 is CASSTIAGAHEQYF. In DNA, the CDR3 is TGTGCCAGCAGCACCATAGCGGGAGCTCACGAGCAGTACTTC.